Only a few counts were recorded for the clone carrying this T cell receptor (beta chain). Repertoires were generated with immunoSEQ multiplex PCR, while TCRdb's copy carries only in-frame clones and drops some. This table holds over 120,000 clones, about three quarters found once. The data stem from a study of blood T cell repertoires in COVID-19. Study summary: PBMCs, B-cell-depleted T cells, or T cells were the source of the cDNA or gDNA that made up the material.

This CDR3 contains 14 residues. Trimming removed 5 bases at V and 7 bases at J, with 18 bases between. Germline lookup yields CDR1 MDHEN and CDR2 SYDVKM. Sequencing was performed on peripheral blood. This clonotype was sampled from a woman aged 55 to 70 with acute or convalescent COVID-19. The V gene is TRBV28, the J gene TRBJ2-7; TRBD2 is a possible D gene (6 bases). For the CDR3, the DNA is TGTGCCAGCAGTATCCTAAGCGGGTCCGGGGAGCAGTACTTC. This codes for CASSILSGSGEQYF.